This TCR beta chain was sequenced for a study of shared clonotypes between healthy human individuals. After removal of 3 bases from V and 7 bases from J, the junction contained 10 bases not matched to a gene. This CDR3 is built from 17 residues. Germline V gene lookup returns CDR1 MDHEN and CDR2 SYDVKM. Every immunoSEQ plate was one replicate of a subset's evenly spread DNA. Clones were sequenced by immunoSEQ multiplex PCR, and TCRdb holds only the in-frame ones, with some missing. This table has roughly 2,300,000 clones, 80% to 95% appearing once. Comment on this clone: The antigen remains undetermined.

The healthy adult donors were HIV-negative and reported no recent acute infections or vaccinations. Researchers partitioned CD4+ cells into CD45RA+ naive and CD45RA-negative memory subsets. Study-level points and caveats: With a handful of donors compared, about 5.2% of naive CD4 clonotypes were shared.

What was sequenced was naive CD4+ T cells from PBMCs. Subset given: CD45RA+ positively selected. The sequence came from a young man in good health. Some clones in this sample may be carry-over from other donors' samples. V usage is TRBV28 and J usage is TRBJ1-4, with 11 bases matching TRBD1. CDR3 region: CASSLLSGDRGGEKLFF. CDR3 coding DNA: TGTGCCAGCAGTTTGTTAAGCGGGGACAGGGGGGGTGAAAAACTGTTTTTT.